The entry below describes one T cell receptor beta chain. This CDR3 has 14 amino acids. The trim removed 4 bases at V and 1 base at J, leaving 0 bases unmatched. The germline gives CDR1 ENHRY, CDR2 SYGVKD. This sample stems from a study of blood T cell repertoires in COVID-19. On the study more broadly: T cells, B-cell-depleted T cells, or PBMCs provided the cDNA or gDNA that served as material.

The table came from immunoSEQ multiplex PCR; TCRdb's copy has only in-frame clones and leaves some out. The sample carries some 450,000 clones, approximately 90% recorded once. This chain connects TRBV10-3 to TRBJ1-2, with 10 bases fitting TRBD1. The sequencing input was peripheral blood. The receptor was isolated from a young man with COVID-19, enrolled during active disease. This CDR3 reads CAISGTGGNYGYTF. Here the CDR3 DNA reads TGTGCCATCAGTGGGACAGGGGGTAACTATGGCTACACCTTC.